This T cell receptor beta chain came from a study of blood T cell repertoires in COVID-19 (dated by TCRdb to 2018 to 2021). About the investigation overall: Samples from collaborators originated in the United States, Italy and Spain and spanned both the acute and convalescent phases of COVID-19. Subjects who had been exposed to COVID-19, were actively infected with it, or had recovered from it provided the deeply sampled blood TCRbeta repertoires that made up the dataset. Samples came from the ongoing ImmuneRACE study (first 160 participants) plus 1,254 subjects from 6 global collaborators. The prospective study material was composed of cDNA or gDNA derived from T cells, B-cell-depleted T cells, or PBMCs. Where available, HLA class I and class II types were obtained from metadata supplied by the sample provider rather than from assay-based typing. The repertoires were made available in a free public database intended to serve as a resource for research on the immune response to SARS-CoV-2. Sample metadata almost always included a de-identified subject ID, COVID-19 status, age in years and sex. Findings and caveats that apply to the study as a whole: Clinical and demographic metadata were provided uncurated, with the amount varying by source and participant.

In Seattle, one collaborating source enrolled patients while the infection was active and tracked those patients longitudinally over the course of disease. Collaborating institutions collected whole blood in K2EDTA tubes following their own protocols. For TCRbeta analysis, collaborators shipped samples as frozen whole blood, isolated PBMCs, or DNA extracted from either of those sample types. CDR1 and CDR2, looked up from the germline V gene, are SGHTA and FQGNSA. The CDR3 holds 15 amino acids from the cysteine to the phenylalanine. Only the CDR3 part of the read is kept: 45 bases, read in frame from the first base. A distance of 10 bases separates the germline ends of V and J, which lose 3 bases and 0 bases respectively. The immunoSEQ Assay, a bias-controlled multiplex PCR, was used to amplify TCRbeta CDR3 regions from genomic DNA. The original methods were these. Within the assay, amplification of reference gene primers was used to estimate how many nucleated cells each sample contained. Sequence reads were collapsed and filtered to measure the absolute abundance of every unique TCRbeta CDR3 rearrangement. Productive Simpson clonality was computed per sample as the square root of Simpson's diversity index over productive rearrangements. Sourced from immuneACCESS, this table was stored by TCRdb with only in-frame sequences that have V and J called. A share of the clones is absent; for the studies checked, an unresolved V gene accounts for under half, and the remainder has no known explanation. D and trimming were read from the DNA, whereas the V and J calls and clone size are those reported in that table. This sample lists 150,000 to 200,000 clones; roughly 80% were detected once. Around 7.8% of the sample rests with the top ten.

For this clone: Its antigen remains undetermined. No clone much larger than this one lies a single base away; base qualities are absent.

Specimen: peripheral blood. The rearrangement combines TRBV7-2 with TRBJ2-3; matching of 6 bases hints at TRBD1 as the D gene. This clonotype originated in a woman in her sixties with COVID-19, enrolled during active disease. The CDR3 here reads CASSFFGQSTDTQYF. Read as DNA, the sequence is TGTGCCAGCAGCTTCTTTGGACAGAGCACAGATACGCAGTATTTT.